This entry lists 8 T cell receptor beta chains sequenced from one sample in a study of Ad26.COV2.S vaccination and SARS-CoV-2 variants. The table came from immunoSEQ multiplex PCR; TCRdb's copy has only in-frame clones and leaves some out. The repertoire holds over 350,000 clones, with about 88% as singletons. Treatment here: approximately 18 received Ad26.COV2.S at low or high dose, single or two shots; five or six received placebo; per-sample allocation not given. Samples came from day 63 after the first vaccine or placebo injection. This material consisted of peripheral blood, taken in a trial of Ad26.COV2.S vaccine versus placebo. These receptor sequences come from a person between 18 and 65 years old who received the Ad26.COV2.S COVID-19 vaccine or a placebo.

The chain uses TRBV29-1 and TRBJ1-2; D call uncertain. In germline, CDR1 is SQVTM, CDR2 ANQGSEA. The CDR3 is 10 residues long. V shed 5 bases and J shed 8 bases, with 9 bases lying between them. CDR3 amino acids: CSVSGDGYTF. The CDR3 DNA reads TGCAGCGTTTCTGGAGACGGCTACACCTTC.

The chain is built from TRBV6-6 and TRBJ1-3, with 9 bases aligning to TRBD1. The CDR3 sequence is 15 residues long. The junction had 7 bases not matched to a gene; V was cut back by 2 bases and J by 8 bases. CDR1 and CDR2 (germline): MNHNY, SVGAGI (reference sequence). CDR3 bases: TGTGCCAGCAGTTACCCTAGGGACAGGGCGGACACCATATATTTT. It translates to CASSYPRDRADTIYF.

The V gene is TRBV5-1, the J gene TRBJ2-3; a possible D gene is TRBD2 (6 bases). V was cut by 7 bases and J by 1 base, with 13 bases left in between. The CDR3 length is 14 residues. The V gene's germline CDR1 is SGHRS and CDR2 YFSETQ. The CDR3 is CASSPGLRTDTQYF. The CDR3 nucleotides are TGCGCCAGCTCCCCGGGACTTCGCACAGATACGCAGTATTTT.

The V call is TRBV5-4, the J call TRBJ2-3; 7 nucleotides match TRBD1. V shed 4 bases and J 0 bases; nucleotides not matched to a gene: 2. The CDR3 extends over 14 amino acids. Germline V lookup: CDR1 SGHNT, CDR2 YYREEE (reference sequence). In nucleotides, the CDR3 is TGTGCCAGCAGCCTACAGGGGAGCACAGATACGCAGTATTTT. Translation: CASSLQGSTDTQYF.

This chain joins TRBV14 and TRBJ2-5; 7 bases are a match to TRBD2. Per the germline V gene, CDR1 is SGHDN and CDR2 is FVKESK. The ends lost 1 base at V and 5 bases at J; junction bases unmatched: 7. The CDR3 runs to 15 residues. CDR3: CASSQVRGRGETQYF. DNA for the CDR3: TGTGCCAGCAGCCAAGTTCGGGGGAGGGGTGAGACCCAGTACTTC.

This chain connects TRBV2 to TRBJ1-2; possibly TRBD1 for D (6 bases). V was clipped by 8 bases and J by 7 bases, with 23 bases between them. Per the germline V gene, CDR1 is SNHLY and CDR2 is FYNNEI. CDR3 length: 15 residues. CDR3 sequence (DNA): TGTGCCAGCCACCGCCTCGGACCGCGCAGGGGTGGCTACACCTTC. Translated: CASHRLGPRRGGYTF.

With respect to this clone: At the DNA level, this CDR3 is encoded by other sequences in the same sample as well. The chain employs TRBV11-3 and TRBJ1-1, with D hard to call. The CDR3 covers 14 residues. V dropped 5 bases and J dropped 2 bases, with 12 bases sitting between them. CDR1 SGHNT and CDR2 YENEEA come from the germline V gene. CDR3 in DNA: TGTGCCAGCAGCCTTGGGAGGGCTAACACTGAAGCTTTCTTT. This codes for CASSLGRANTEAFF.

The rearrangement links TRBV19 to TRBJ1-5; no clear D. The V gene lost 1 base and the J gene lost 3 bases, with 13 bases spanning the gap. CDR3 length: 16 residues. CDR1 is LNHDA, CDR2 SQIVND, per germline (reference sequence). In DNA, the CDR3 is TGTGCCAGTAGTATAGTAAGGTTCCTGGACAATCAGCCCCAGCATTTT. Protein sequence: CASSIVRFLDNQPQHF.